The clone carrying this T cell receptor beta chain occurred once. V dropped 4 bases and J dropped 1 base, with 20 bases sitting between them. Germline loops: CDR1 SGHKS, CDR2 YYEKEE (reference sequence). This CDR3 has 17 amino acids. Survey-level immunoSEQ v3.0 assays were run. Only in-frame clones appear in the TCRdb table, and some are missing; sequencing was by immunoSEQ multiplex PCR. The sample lists 20,000 to 25,000 clones; around 80% were seen once. The data derive from a study of long-term antiretroviral therapy in people with HIV. Specimen: unsorted PBMCs, collected 0.1 years before starting antiretroviral therapy. The chain joins TRBV5-5 to TRBJ1-1; TRBD1 is a possible D gene (5 bases). The TCR sequence derives from a man aged 18 to 35 with HIV. The CDR3 loop reads CASSRRESYGGNTEAFF. In nucleotides, the CDR3 is TGTGCCAGCAGCCGTCGTGAGTCGTACGGGGGGAACACTGAAGCTTTCTTT.